Following are 18 T cell receptor beta chains from one sample sequenced in a study of blood T cell repertoires in COVID-19. Measured with immunoSEQ multiplex PCR; TCRdb has only the in-frame clones, and not every one. The sample carries approximately 300,000 clones, roughly 88% recorded once. The sequencing sample was made of peripheral blood. All receptors derive from a woman in her fifties or sixties with acute or convalescent COVID-19.

J is TRBJ1-5 and V is TRBV24-1, with 10 positions matching TRBD1. CDR1 is KGHDR and CDR2 is SFDVKD in the germline V gene. This CDR3 comprises 15 residues. Trimming removed 3 bases from V and 6 bases from J; junction bases left unmatched: 4. This chain's CDR3 is CATSDQRDRGQPQHF. The CDR3 bases are TGTGCCACCAGTGATCAGAGGGACAGGGGTCAGCCCCAGCATTTT.

CDR3 amino acids: CASDLGGKGETQYF. The CDR3 DNA follows: TGCGCCAGCGACCTAGGGGGTAAGGGGGAGACCCAGTACTTC. The chain has TRBV5-1 and TRBJ2-5; D might be TRBD1 (6 bases). The CDR3 is 14 amino acids. The V end lost 7 bases, the J end lost 5 bases, and 18 bases lay between the germline ends. Per the germline V gene, CDR1 is SGHRS and CDR2 is YFSETQ. Drawing the rest from reference TRBV5-1 and TRBJ2-5, the complete variable domain is KAGVTQTPRYLIKTRGQQVTLSCSPISGHRSVSWYQQTPGQGLQFLFEYFSETQRNKGNFPGRFSGRQFSNSRSEMNVSTLELGDSALYLCASDLGGKGETQYFGPGTRLLVL.

The chain recombines TRBV6-2 or TRBV6-3 with TRBJ2-2; D is undetermined. The CDR3 length is 14 residues. Germline V gene sequence: CDR1 MNHEY, CDR2 SVGEGT. V was pared by 2 bases and J by 4 bases, with 8 bases between. The CDR3 loop reads CASSYTHVTGELFF. The CDR3 nucleotides read TGTGCCAGCAGTTACACACACGTCACCGGGGAGCTGTTTTTT.

The V call is TRBV7-3, the J call TRBJ2-5, with D uncertain. The CDR3 runs 13 residues. Germline V CDR1 and CDR2: SGHTA, FQGTGA. The germline V and J ends were trimmed by 4 bases and 2 bases, with 8 bases remaining between them. For the CDR3, the DNA is TGTGCCAGCAGCTCTATGATGCAAGAGACCCAGTACTTC. Protein product: CASSSMMQETQYF.

This chain joins TRBV18 and TRBJ2-1; D not resolved. This CDR3 comprises 12 residues. CDR1 KGHSH and CDR2 LQKENI come from the germline V gene. Deletions cut 3 bases from V and 10 bases from J, with 10 bases between. As DNA, the CDR3 is TGTGCCAGCTCACCCCAAAGTCGGGAGCAGTTCTTC. This codes for CASSPQSREQFF.

The chain couples TRBV4-3 to TRBJ1-4; the match to TRBD1 covers 8 bases. The germline gives CDR1 LGHNA, CDR2 YSLEER. Losses at the gene ends were 1 base for V and 5 bases for J; bases not matched to a gene: 6. The CDR3 is 16 amino acids. Written as DNA, the CDR3 is TGCGCCAGCAGCCAAGGCGCGGACAGGGCGAATGAAAAACTGTTTTTT. Translated, it gives CASSQGADRANEKLFF.

The chain is built from TRBV28 and TRBJ2-7; TRBD2 agrees at 16 bases. The CDR3 consists of 18 residues. Germline assignment: CDR1 MDHEN and CDR2 SYDVKM. Trimming at V came to 4 bases and at J to 5 bases, leaving 11 bases not matched to a gene. The CDR3 loop is CASSSPGLAGGNPHEQYF. The CDR3 DNA reads as TGTGCCAGCAGTTCCCCGGGACTAGCGGGAGGGAACCCCCACGAGCAGTACTTC.

The chain couples TRBV6-5 to TRBJ2-7; 8 bases agree with TRBD1. Germline assignment: CDR1 MNHEY and CDR2 SVGAGI. CDR3 length: 15 amino acids. V shed 4 bases, J shed 0 bases, and the junction held 5 bases outside the gene matches. In DNA, the CDR3 is TGTGCCAGCAGTTCCCCGGGACAGGACTCCTACGAGCAGTACTTC. Translated, it gives CASSSPGQDSYEQYF.

On this clone: Its ends do not fully match the called genes, so a read error is possible. Other DNA sequences of this sample code for an identical CDR3. This chain connects TRBV3-1 (or the pseudogene TRBV3-2) to TRBJ1-1, with D possibly being TRBD1 (6 bases). Germline V gene sequence: CDR1 LGHDT, CDR2 YNNKEL (reference sequence). The CDR3 is made up of 15 amino acids. The CDR3 loop reads CASSKTGSLSTEAFF. CDR3 sequence (DNA): TGTGCTAGCAGCAAAACAGGGAGTTTGAGCACTGAAGCTTTCTTT.

V is TRBV27 and J is TRBJ2-7, with D possibly matching TRBD2 (7 bases). V lost 0 bases, J lost 5 bases, and 26 bases lay in between. Per the germline V gene, CDR1 is MNHEY and CDR2 is SMNVEV (reference sequence). The CDR3 consists of 19 residues. CDR3 sequence (DNA): TGTGCCAGCAGTTTATCCAGGATAGAAGGGGGGAGGGGAGTCGACGAGCAGTACTTC. Its protein is CASSLSRIEGGRGVDEQYF.

This sequence joins TRBV15 and TRBJ1-2, with TRBD1 matching 9 bases. V shed 3 bases and J 6 bases; nucleotides not matched to a gene: 11. Looked up from germline, CDR1 is LNHNV and CDR2 is YYDKDF (reference sequence). CDR3 length: 16 amino acids. The DNA for the CDR3 is TGTGCCACCAGCAGGGACCTATTCGGGACAGGGAATGGCTACACCTTC. Translation gives CATSRDLFGTGNGYTF.

The chain employs TRBV5-1 and TRBJ2-1; TRBD1 is a possible D gene (6 bases). Trimming stripped 4 bases from V and 4 bases from J, with 12 bases between. The CDR3 has 14 residues. The germline gives CDR1 SGHRS, CDR2 YFSETQ. This chain's CDR3 is CASSLGQTYNEQFF. The CDR3 bases are TGCGCCAGCAGCCTGGGACAAACTTACAATGAGCAGTTCTTC. Filled out from reference TRBV5-1 and TRBJ2-1, the complete variable domain reads KAGVTQTPRYLIKTRGQQVTLSCSPISGHRSVSWYQQTPGQGLQFLFEYFSETQRNKGNFPGRFSGRQFSNSRSEMNVSTLELGDSALYLCASSLGQTYNEQFFGPGTRLTVL.

The chain uses TRBV18 and TRBJ1-2; TRBD1 aligns across 8 bases. Germline assignment: CDR1 KGHSH and CDR2 LQKENI. This CDR3 contains 15 residues. Trimming at V came to 0 bases and at J to 5 bases, leaving 5 bases not matched to a gene. CDR3 DNA sequence: TGTGCCAGCTCACCACCGCAGGGGGCGAAGTATGGCTACACCTTC. Translation gives CASSPPQGAKYGYTF.

A few counts support this clone. This same CDR3 is encoded by further DNA sequences in the sample. CDR3 nucleotide sequence: TGTGCCAGCAGCTTACTGGGCTCTACAGATACGCAGTATTTT. Translating gives CASSLLGSTDTQYF. The chain is built from TRBV7-3 and TRBJ2-3; D call uncertain. Germline CDR1 is SGHTA and CDR2 is FQGTGA. The CDR3 is 14 residues long. The ends were cut back, 2 bases at V and 3 bases at J, with 9 bases in the middle.

The CDR3 DNA reads TGTGCCAGCAGCCCTCAGGGTCTGAATCAGCCCCAGCATTTT. Residues: CASSPQGLNQPQHF. The chain employs TRBV27 and TRBJ1-5; tentative D call: TRBD1 (5 bases). Between the trimmed V and J ends, which lost 6 bases and 4 bases, there was a span of 13 bases. The CDR3 has 14 amino acids. In germline, CDR1 is MNHEY, CDR2 SMNVEV (reference sequence).

The CDR3, as DNA: TGTGCCAGCAGCCAAGGTACGGTGCCCTGGTTGGAGCAGTACTTC. It yields the protein CASSQGTVPWLEQYF. This chain links TRBV14 with TRBJ2-7, with D hard to call. Per the germline V gene, CDR1 is SGHDN and CDR2 is FVKESK. This CDR3 is 15 amino acids long. V was cut by 1 base and J by 7 bases, with 17 bases left in between.

The V call is TRBV7-2, the J call TRBJ2-7; TRBD2 agrees at 15 bases. The CDR3 runs 17 residues. Per the germline V gene, CDR1 is SGHTA and CDR2 is FQGNSA. Trimming removed 5 bases from V and 3 bases from J; junction bases left unmatched: 8. CDR3 protein: CASSLGLAGGLHYEQYF. Written as DNA, the CDR3 is TGTGCCAGCAGCCTGGGACTAGCGGGAGGACTCCACTACGAGCAGTACTTC.

The chain uses TRBV7-3 and TRBJ2-1, with a tentative D call TRBD1 (7 bases). The CDR3 is made up of 15 amino acids. V lost 3 bases and J 4 bases, leaving 13 bases between the germline ends. Germline V gene data show CDR1 as SGHTA and CDR2 as FQGTGA. CDR3 sequence (DNA): TGTGCCAGCAGCTTGCAGGGGGGCCTGTACAATGAGCAGTTCTTC. Protein product: CASSLQGGLYNEQFF.